This T cell receptor (beta chain) emerged from a study of technical replicates of blood from several donors. Sequencing was performed with immunoSEQ multiplex PCR; in TCRdb, only in-frame clones are kept and a portion is missing. The sample consists of about 84,000 clones, roughly 97% of them appearing once. The CDR3 covers 12 residues. V was clipped by 6 bases and J by 12 bases, with 17 bases between them. Germline CDR1 is MNHNS and CDR2 is SASEGT. This sequence originates from a human donor in good health. Sequencing input: T cells isolated from PBMCs. V usage is TRBV6-1 and J usage is TRBJ1-2; D is unresolved. The CDR3 DNA reads TGTGCCAGCAGCGTTAACTCGAGGACTCACACCTTC. It encodes CASSVNSRTHTF.